What follows are 10 T cell receptor beta chains derived from one specimen sequenced in a study of blood T cell repertoires in COVID-19. Assay: immunoSEQ multiplex PCR; the TCRdb copy retains only in-frame clones and omits some. The sample yields 90,000 to 100,000 clones, roughly nine tenths seen once. The specimen sequenced was peripheral blood. These receptors were obtained from a man aged 60 to 75 with COVID-19, enrolled during active disease.

The V gene is TRBV18, the J gene TRBJ2-1, with TRBD2 matching 13 bases. With 5 bases clipped from V and 8 bases from J, the junction kept 12 bases outside the gene matches. The CDR3 contains 17 residues. CDR1 is KGHSH, CDR2 LQKENI, per germline. The CDR3 loop reads CASSITSGRAGVHEQFF. CDR3 sequence (DNA): TGTGCCAGCTCAATCACTAGCGGGAGGGCCGGGGTGCATGAGCAGTTCTTC.

This clone was seen just once. This chain connects TRBV7-2 to TRBJ1-3, with D possibly matching TRBD1 (6 bases). The CDR3 has 16 residues. Germline CDR1 SGHTA, CDR2 FQGNSA. The V and J ends lost 5 bases and 0 bases respectively, with 14 bases between them. This chain's CDR3 is CASSPFQGISGNTIYF. The CDR3 DNA reads TGTGCCAGCAGCCCCTTTCAGGGGATCTCTGGAAACACCATATATTTT.

In DNA, the CDR3 is TGTGCCAGCAGCCCCTTCGACGCCCTCCTTCGAGGATCCTATGGCTACACCTTC. Encoded protein: CASSPFDALLRGSYGYTF. The chain combines TRBV27 with TRBJ1-2; D unclear. Germline CDR1 reads MNHEY; CDR2 reads SMNVEV (reference sequence). The germline V and J ends were trimmed by 6 bases and 4 bases, with 27 bases remaining between them. This CDR3 is 18 amino acids long.

V usage is TRBV7-6 and J usage is TRBJ2-1; D might be TRBD2 (5 bases). Trimming removed 2 bases at V and 4 bases at J, with 15 bases between. This CDR3 comprises 16 residues. Germline CDR1 and CDR2: SGHVS and FNYEAQ. The CDR3 loop is CASSLSLAFVYNEQFF. CDR3 sequence (DNA): TGTGCCAGCAGCTTAAGTCTAGCATTCGTGTACAATGAGCAGTTCTTC.

The chain has TRBV12-3 or TRBV12-4 and TRBJ2-7; D unclear. The CDR3 loop spans 12 amino acids. The V end was cut by 5 bases, the J end by 4 bases, with 9 bases between. DNA for the CDR3: TGTGCCAGCAGTCAGGCAGGTTACGAGCAGTACTTC. This codes for CASSQAGYEQYF.

The chain uses TRBV19 and TRBJ2-2; D is unclear. There are 13 residues in the CDR3. Germline loops: CDR1 LNHDA, CDR2 SQIVND (reference sequence). CDR3 amino acids: CAIGLPNTGELFF. DNA of the CDR3: TGTGCTATCGGTCTCCCTAACACCGGGGAGCTGTTTTTT. The complete variable domain, with remaining parts taken from reference TRBV19 and TRBJ2-2, reads DGGITQSPKYLFRKEGQNVTLSCEQNLNHDAMYWYRQDPGQGLRLIYYSQIVNDFQKGDIAEGYSVSREKKESFPLTVTSAQKNPTAFYLCAIGLPNTGELFFGEGSRLTVL.

This clone was seen only once. This chain joins TRBV4-1 and TRBJ2-7, with TRBD2 as a possible D gene (6 bases). The CDR3 extends over 15 amino acids. The V end lost 0 bases, the J end lost 5 bases, and 14 bases lay between the germline ends. CDR1 and CDR2 from the germline V gene are MGHRA and YSYEKL. CDR3 in amino acids: CASSQERTGVNEQYF. The CDR3, as DNA: TGCGCCAGCAGCCAAGAGAGAACGGGAGTAAACGAGCAGTACTTC.

The chain is built from TRBV6-2 or TRBV6-3 and TRBJ2-1; 12 nucleotides match TRBD2. Germline CDR1 MNHEY, CDR2 SVGEGT. The V gene end was trimmed by 4 bases and the J gene end by 4 bases; junction bases not matched to a gene: 8. This CDR3 contains 17 residues. In DNA, the CDR3 is TGTGCCAGCAGTTCGACTAGCGGGAGTTTCATTTACAATGAGCAGTTCTTC. Amino acid sequence: CASSSTSGSFIYNEQFF.

V and J are TRBV4-2 and TRBJ2-2; a weak D match, TRBD1 (6 bases). Trimming removed 4 bases at V and 2 bases at J, with 14 bases between. The CDR3 runs 16 residues. Per the germline V gene, CDR1 is LGHNA and CDR2 is YNFKEQ. The CDR3 loop is CASSPTGQINTGELFF. The CDR3 DNA reads TGTGCCAGCAGCCCCACAGGACAGATTAACACCGGGGAGCTGTTTTTT.

The V and J genes are TRBV11-3 and TRBJ1-5; TRBD1 matches at 8 bases. V lost 6 bases to trimming and J lost 6 bases; unmatched junction nucleotides: 4. Germline values: CDR1 SGHNT, CDR2 YENEEA. The CDR3 totals 13 residues. The CDR3 spells CASSDRGSQPQHF. The CDR3 region has the DNA TGTGCCAGCAGTGACAGGGGTAGTCAGCCCCAGCATTTT.